This TCR beta chain appears in the sequencing data of a study of T cells expressing NK-cell markers (dated by TCRdb to 2018 to 2021). Concerning the study at large: Three sorted T-cell subsets (CD3+CD56+NKG2C+, CD3+CD56+NKG2C- and CD3+CD56-NKG2C+) from fewer than 10 donors had their TCR beta-chain repertoires profiled. Among the eight sequenced donors, only one was HCMV-seronegative, while the other seven were HCMV-seropositive. Randomly selected healthy volunteers, three men and five women, were used as the eight sequenced donors. Sequencing of the libraries produced 2 x 150 bp reads on Illumina HiSeq 2000/2500, MiSeq or NextSeq.

A commercial ELISA kit detecting HCMV-specific IgG in serum was used to determine HCMV serostatus. Peripheral blood mononuclear cells were isolated from blood by Ficoll density gradient centrifugation. Concerning this clonotype: What antigen it recognizes has not been identified.

Sequencing used an Illumina HiSeq 2000. TCR beta cDNA libraries were made by 5'RACE template switching that added a universal primer site and unique molecular identifiers. Priming for cDNA synthesis came from the TCR beta constant segment, and two successive PCR amplification steps followed. The source study handled its data this way. Reads were demultiplexed and grouped by UMI with MIGEC, and clonotypes were assembled and quantified with MiTCR. To remove erroneous sequences, TCR cDNA sequences were retained only when supported by two or more reads. The tcR package was used for downstream repertoire analysis, and clonotypes were matched across fractions by CDR3 nucleotide sequence plus V segment. VDJmatch was used to annotate antigen specificity against VDJdb, with one amino acid substitution in CDR3 permitted. TCRdb reprocessed the reads; each CDR3 protein sequence makes one entry, and DNA is unavailable. What appears here as the V and J calls and clone size reflects TCRdb's work, not the paper's. The sample table holds 550,000 to 600,000 distinct CDR3 sequences. Approximately 4% of the sample is in the top ten clones.

Overall results and qualifications from the work: Those dominant clonotypes were again the most abundant among CD3+CD56-NKG2C+ cells in a few donors, at roughly 28.3-60.1%. In roughly 6 donors, the dominant CD3+CD56+NKG2C+ clonotypes ranked among the top 10 CD8+ clonotypes, making up roughly 1.0-8% of CD8+ T cells. Whether the expanded NKG2C-expressing T cell clones were specific for HCMV antigens was left unclear.

The specimen sequenced was blood T cells: a sorted CD56 or NKG2C T cell subset, CD4+ or CD8+ T cells, or bulk PBMC T cells (not recorded which). This TCR derives from a man younger than 35 in good health. Donor details come from another sample of the same person, matched by shared clones.

This receptor carries the CDR3 CASSLRTGRRENEQFF. This sequence uses TRBV5-4 and TRBJ2-1; lacking DNA, the TRBD2 call made by TCRdb goes unchecked. The germline V gene (reference sequence) specifies SGHNT as CDR1 and YYREEE as CDR2. The CDR3 holds 16 amino acids from the cysteine to the phenylalanine. No DNA appears here.